This T cell receptor (beta chain) was obtained from a study of CD8+ T cells in alopecia areata. Study-level points and caveats: Many expanded lesional clones persisted during tofacitinib (in both scalp and blood).

Sequencing templates came from extracted RNA that was reverse transcribed into cDNA. This table comes from immunoSEQ multiplex PCR, and its TCRdb copy is limited to in-frame clones, with some not included. This table holds more than 100,000 clones, under 90% found once. The V end lost 0 bases, the J end lost 10 bases, and 10 bases lay between the germline ends. CDR3 length: 13 residues. CDR1 and CDR2 from the germline V gene are MGHRA and YSYEKL. Treatment indicated: oral pan-JAK inhibitor, 5-10 mg twice daily. As for this clone: What it recognizes is unknown.

This sequence was found in a human donor with alopecia areata. The sequencing here drew on CD8+ T cells sorted from blood, taken around week 31, from a patient treated with tofacitinib. The chain recombines TRBV4-1 with TRBJ2-1; D not certain. The CDR3 loop is CASSQDLPGEQFF. The CDR3 DNA is TGCGCCAGCAGCCAAGATTTACCCGGGGAGCAGTTCTTC.